This record looks at one T cell receptor beta chain sequence and its context. A single count supports this clone. Its recognized antigen is unknown. Within one base of it there is no much larger clone, and no base qualities were kept. Whole blood was collected in K2EDTA tubes by collaborating institutions according to the institutions' own protocols. For TCRbeta analysis, collaborators shipped samples in one of three forms: frozen whole blood, isolated PBMCs, or DNA extracted from either of those sample types. Between the V and J ends, shortened by 5 bases and 8 bases respectively, the junction contains 21 bases. CDR1 and CDR2 are read off the germline V gene (reference sequence) as SEHNR and FQNEAQ. The CDR3 numbers 15 residues from cysteine through phenylalanine. Only the CDR3 DNA is retained, 45 bases long and in frame from the first base. This record comes from a study of blood T cell repertoires in COVID-19 (dated by TCRdb to 2020 to 2022). In terms of the full investigation: Collaborator samples came from the United States, Italy and Spain and covered acute and convalescent phases of COVID-19. Subjects who had been exposed to COVID-19, were actively infected with it, or had recovered from it provided the deeply sampled blood TCRbeta repertoires that made up the dataset. The repertoires were released in a freely available public database intended as a resource for research on the immune response to SARS-CoV-2. Samples were obtained from the ongoing ImmuneRACE study (first 160 participants) and from about 1,300 subjects provided by 6 global collaborators. Where HLA class I and class II types were available, the types were taken from metadata supplied by the sample provider, not from assay-based typing. The material from the prospective study consisted of cDNA or gDNA derived from T cells, B-cell-depleted T cells, or PBMCs. The sample metadata nearly always contained a de-identified subject ID, COVID-19 status, age in years and sex.

General findings and caveats noted by the study authors: The amount of clinical and demographic metadata varied by source and participant and was provided uncurated.

The immunoSEQ Assay, a bias-controlled multiplex PCR, was used to amplify TCRbeta CDR3 regions from genomic DNA. As for the original processing: The number of nucleated cells in each sample was estimated from the amplification of reference gene primers within the assay. To quantify the absolute abundance of each unique TCRbeta CDR3 rearrangement, sequence reads were collapsed and filtered. Productive Simpson clonality was computed per sample as the square root of Simpson's diversity index over productive rearrangements. This is the immuneACCESS table as TCRdb keeps it, with only in-frame sequences that have V and J called. A part of the clones is gone; compared with another copy, unresolved V genes explain less than half, and the rest is unexplained. That table gives V, J and clone size, and the DNA gave D and trimming. The sample table shows under 350,000 clones, and around 86% are seen once. About an eighth of the sample goes to the ten largest clones.

The sample consisted of peripheral blood. This receptor was taken from a human donor in a cohort sampled during active COVID-19. This sequence uses TRBV7-9 and TRBJ1-2; a tentative D match to TRBD1 spans 6 bases. The DNA reads TGTGCCAGCAGCCCCCAGGCACAGGGCTCAGCCGGCTACACCTTC. Translated, it gives CASSPQAQGSAGYTF.